Shown below are 10 T cell receptor beta chains from a single sample sequenced in a study of shared clonotypes between healthy human individuals. Sequenced by immunoSEQ multiplex PCR; TCRdb stores in-frame clones only, minus some. Among some 2,000,000 clones, over 85% were seen once, and the ten largest hold 0.13%. Sequenced material: naive CD4+ T cells sorted from blood. Subset: CD45RA+ positively selected. All receptors derive from a man aged 18 to 35 in good health.

V is TRBV10-2 and J is TRBJ1-2, with D unresolved. V lost 3 bases and J 8 bases, leaving 10 bases between the germline ends. There are 12 residues in the CDR3. Germline V gives CDR1 WSHSY, CDR2 SAAADI. Here the CDR3 reads CASSEFMGGYTF. CDR3 coding DNA: TGCGCCAGCAGTGAATTCATGGGCGGCTACACCTTC.

V usage is TRBV5-7 and J usage is TRBJ1-4, with D possibly being TRBD1 (6 bases). TRBV5-7 is labeled an ORF, and its function is uncertain. The germline V and J ends were trimmed by 0 bases and 8 bases, with 11 bases remaining between them. The CDR3 runs to 14 residues. DNA of the CDR3: TGTGCCAGCAGCTTGGACAGGGCACACGAAAAACTGTTTTTT. The encoded protein is CASSLDRAHEKLFF.

The chain carries TRBV29-1 and TRBJ2-7; 8 nucleotides align to TRBD1. The CDR3 has 15 amino acids. The junction had 13 bases not matched to a gene; V was cut back by 5 bases and J by 4 bases. Germline V lookup: CDR1 SQVTM, CDR2 ANQGSEA. The CDR3 nucleotides are TGCAGCGTTAAACCAGACAGGGGAGGTGGGTACGAGCAGTACTTC. Translation: CSVKPDRGGGYEQYF.

This chain uses TRBV6-6 with TRBJ1-2; D call uncertain. Germline CDR1 is MNHNY and CDR2 is SVGAGI (reference sequence). Trimming pared 4 bases from V and 7 bases from J, leaving 13 bases between. The length of the CDR3 is 13 residues. CDR3 sequence: CASSSPGGSGYTF. In DNA form, the CDR3 reads TGTGCCAGCAGTTCCCCGGGTGGGTCTGGCTACACCTTC.

The V and J genes are TRBV28 and TRBJ2-7, with no clear D. CDR3 size: 12 residues. V was shortened by 2 bases and J by 6 bases, with 8 bases between the two germline ends. CDR1 is MDHEN and CDR2 is SYDVKM in the germline V gene. The CDR3 reads CASSLVGFEQYF. The CDR3 DNA reads as TGTGCCAGCAGTTTAGTAGGGTTCGAGCAGTACTTC.

About this clone: At one end, the junction sequence differs from germline, possibly due to a read error. The chain is built from TRBV14 and TRBJ1-2; D unclear. The CDR3 spans 12 residues. The germline gives CDR1 SGHDN, CDR2 FVKESK. The CDR3 sequence: CASSPLGGRASF. As DNA, the CDR3 is TGTGCCAGCAGCCCTCTGGGAGGGCGTGCCAGCTTC.

This clone was seen only once. A much larger clone is a single base away; this may be a read error. This chain joins TRBV6-5 and TRBJ2-7; 8 bases align to TRBD1. Germline V gene lookup returns CDR1 MNHEY and CDR2 SVGAGI. The V and J ends lost 8 bases and 2 bases, in that order; junction bases with no gene match: 11. The CDR3 consists of 15 residues. The CDR3 reads CASGKTGEAPYEQYF. CDR3 nucleotide sequence: TGTGCCAGCGGGAAGACAGGGGAAGCCCCCTACGAGCAGTACTTC.

The rearrangement joins TRBV2 to TRBJ2-3; 14 nucleotides match TRBD2. V was clipped by 5 bases and J by 3 bases; unmatched bases: 4. The CDR3 covers 16 residues. Per germline, CDR1 SNHLY and CDR2 FYNNEI. The CDR3 DNA follows: TGTGCCAGCAGTTTGACTAGCGGGAGGGCGACAGATACGCAGTATTTT. Its protein is CASSLTSGRATDTQYF.

CDR3 loop: CASRIYGYTF. The CDR3 DNA is TGTGCCAGCCGGATCTATGGCTACACCTTC. The chain has TRBV2 and TRBJ1-2; D is unclear. The CDR3 contains 10 residues. Germline V gene sequence: CDR1 SNHLY, CDR2 FYNNEI. V lost 8 bases and J 4 bases, leaving 5 bases between the germline ends.

This chain uses TRBV18 with TRBJ2-1; TRBD2 matches at 9 bases. Trimming at V came to 2 bases and at J to 0 bases, leaving 8 bases not matched to a gene. The length of the CDR3 is 18 residues. From germline, CDR1 is KGHSH and CDR2 LQKENI. CDR3 sequence (DNA): TGTGCCAGCTCACCAAATCTAGCGGGGCTTAGCTCCTACAATGAGCAGTTCTTC. Its translation is CASSPNLAGLSSYNEQFF.